These 21 T cell receptor beta chains were sequenced from one sample in a study of blood T cell repertoires in COVID-19. Produced via immunoSEQ multiplex PCR; TCRdb's table is partial and in-frame only. The table lists roughly 71,000 clones, roughly 86% of them singletons, with about 27% in the top ten. Sequenced sample: peripheral blood. The origin of the receptors is a man between 45 and 60 years old with acute or convalescent COVID-19.

The chain combines TRBV27 with TRBJ2-7; TRBD1 is a possible D gene (6 bases). The germline CDR1 and CDR2 sequences are MNHEY and SMNVEV (reference sequence). V dropped 5 bases and J dropped 2 bases, with 16 bases sitting between them. The CDR3 loop spans 15 amino acids. DNA for the CDR3: TGTGCCAGCAGTCGGAAACGACAGGATACCTACGAGCAGTACTTC. Translating gives CASSRKRQDTYEQYF.

The rearrangement links TRBV27 to TRBJ1-5; perhaps TRBD1 as D (5 bases). In germline, CDR1 is MNHEY, CDR2 SMNVEV (reference sequence). The V and J ends lost 5 bases and 0 bases respectively, with 11 bases between them. The CDR3 is made up of 15 amino acids. CDR3 sequence (DNA): TGTGCCAGCAGTCCGGACACTTATAGCAATCAGCCCCAGCATTTT. Translating it yields CASSPDTYSNQPQHF.

The V call is TRBV30, the J call TRBJ1-5; the D is unclear. Germline CDR1 reads GTSNPN; CDR2 reads SVGIG (reference sequence). This CDR3 spans 13 amino acids. V lost 2 bases, J lost 4 bases, and 9 bases lay in between. The CDR3 protein is CAWSPPVNQPQHF. CDR3 nucleotides: TGTGCCTGGAGTCCTCCCGTGAATCAGCCCCAGCATTTT.

The chain employs TRBV9 and TRBJ2-5; TRBD2 agrees at 7 bases. The V gene end was trimmed by 0 bases and the J gene end by 2 bases; junction bases not matched to a gene: 4. Germline V lookup: CDR1 SGDLS, CDR2 YYNGEE. CDR3 length: 15 amino acids. CDR3 in amino acids: CASSVVGTIQETQYF. In DNA, the CDR3 is TGTGCCAGCAGCGTAGTCGGGACTATTCAAGAGACCCAGTACTTC.

The chain combines TRBV2 with TRBJ2-4; D might be TRBD2 (5 bases). The CDR3 loop spans 13 amino acids. The V end lost 3 bases, the J end lost 8 bases, and 11 bases lay between the germline ends. Per the germline V gene, CDR1 is SNHLY and CDR2 is FYNNEI. The CDR3 DNA follows: TGTGCCAGCAGTGAGTCGGGAATTGACATTCAGTACTTC. Translated, it gives CASSESGIDIQYF.

The CDR3 region is CASSEGDRPNTEAFF. The CDR3 DNA sequence: TGTGCCAGCAGCGAGGGGGACAGGCCGAACACTGAAGCTTTCTTT. The J gene is TRBJ1-1, the V gene TRBV9, with 8 bases fitting TRBD1. Looked up from germline, CDR1 is SGDLS and CDR2 is YYNGEE. The trim removed 3 bases at V and 1 base at J, leaving 5 bases unmatched. CDR3 length equals 15 residues.

This sequence joins TRBV10-3 and TRBJ1-3; TRBD1 aligns across 10 bases. Germline V CDR1 and CDR2: ENHRY, SYGVKD. The CDR3 has 13 amino acids. J gave up 4 bases and V 9 bases, and 3 bases lay outside the gene matches. The CDR3 DNA reads as TGTGCCATAGGGACAGGGGACGGAAACACCATATATTTT. Translating gives CAIGTGDGNTIYF.

DNA of the CDR3: TGTGCCAGCAGCTTTGGGGGAGGTTTTACAGATACGCAGTATTTT. Protein: CASSFGGGFTDTQYF. This rearrangement joins TRBV7-9 to TRBJ2-3; the D gene is possibly TRBD2 (6 bases). The length of the CDR3 is 15 residues. CDR1 is SEHNR and CDR2 is FQNEAQ in the germline V gene (reference sequence). The ends were cut back, 3 bases at V and 3 bases at J, with 13 bases in the middle.

This clone is a singleton in its sample. The gene calls are TRBV10-3 and TRBJ2-1; weak D call: TRBD2 (5 bases). This CDR3 is 17 amino acids long. CDR1 is ENHRY and CDR2 is SYGVKD in the germline V gene. Trimming removed 0 bases from V and 1 base from J, with 13 bases in between. CDR3 loop: CAISESKFRESYNEQFF. CDR3 nucleotides: TGTGCCATCAGTGAGTCGAAGTTCCGGGAATCCTACAATGAGCAGTTCTTC.

This clone was seen once. V is TRBV24-1 and J is TRBJ1-6, with 8 bases identical to TRBD1. This CDR3 has 21 amino acids. Germline trimming cut 0 bases from V and 1 base from J; bases unmatched to any gene: 13. CDR1 and CDR2 (germline): KGHDR, SFDVKD. The CDR3 loop reads CATSDLQPGQGPWSYNSPLHF. The CDR3 nucleotides are TGTGCCACCAGTGATTTGCAGCCTGGACAGGGTCCTTGGTCCTATAATTCACCCCTCCACTTT.

This chain joins TRBV3-1 (or the pseudogene TRBV3-2) and TRBJ2-1; 8 positions agree with TRBD1. V dropped 2 bases and J dropped 12; count of bases not matched to a gene: 12. Germline V gene lookup returns CDR1 LGHDT and CDR2 YNNKEL (reference sequence). CDR3 length: 15 amino acids. CDR3 bases: TGTGCCAGCAGCCAAACCGGGACAGGATTTTGGGTGCAGTTCTTC. This gives the protein CASSQTGTGFWVQFF.

V usage is TRBV27 and J usage is TRBJ1-2; 7 bases align to TRBD1. The CDR3 spans 13 residues. J gave up 4 bases and V 6 bases, and 5 bases lay outside the gene matches. Germline CDR1 and CDR2: MNHEY and SMNVEV (reference sequence). The CDR3 spells CASRHTGAYGYTF. In nucleotides, the CDR3 is TGTGCCAGCAGACATACAGGGGCCTATGGCTACACCTTC.

This clone was seen a handful of times. The chain links TRBV10-3 to TRBJ1-1, with 10 bases identical to TRBD1. The V gene's germline CDR1 is ENHRY and CDR2 SYGVKD. The CDR3 spans 14 residues. The J segment lost 6 bases and the V segment lost 6 bases, leaving 7 bases of the junction unmatched. The DNA of the CDR3 is TGTGCCATCAGCAGACAGGGGGCTAACCCTGAAGCTTTCTTT. Translating gives CAISRQGANPEAFF.

V and J are TRBV6-5 and TRBJ1-2, with 7 bases fitting TRBD1. CDR1 and CDR2 (germline): MNHEY, SVGAGI. V gave up 5 bases and J gave up 1 base; unmatched junction bases: 7. CDR3 size: 15 residues. The CDR3 loop is CASSTTGAGNYGYTF. CDR3 sequence (DNA): TGTGCCAGCAGTACTACAGGGGCCGGTAACTATGGCTACACCTTC.

This chain joins TRBV5-1 and TRBJ1-4; TRBD1 matches 8 bases. Unmatched junction bases numbered 7, after V lost 2 bases and J lost 4 bases. Germline lookup yields CDR1 SGHRS and CDR2 YFSETQ. This CDR3 contains 16 residues. CDR3 DNA: TGCGCCAGCAGCTTAGGACAGGGATGGGATAATGAAAAACTGTTTTTT. Its protein product is CASSLGQGWDNEKLFF.

V is TRBV29-1 and J is TRBJ2-2; 9 nucleotides match TRBD2. Unmatched junction bases numbered 2, after V lost 4 bases and J lost 2 bases. The CDR3 runs to 14 residues. The germline V gene has CDR1 SQVTM and CDR2 ANQGSEA. CDR3 in DNA: TGCAGCGTTGGACTAGCGGCTAACACCGGGGAGCTGTTTTTT. It translates to CSVGLAANTGELFF.

The chain uses TRBV19 and TRBJ2-1, with unresolved D. V dropped 4 bases and J dropped 7 bases, with 11 bases sitting between them. The germline V gene has CDR1 LNHDA and CDR2 SQIVND (reference sequence). The CDR3 spans 13 residues. The CDR3 region is CASSNLLKNEQFF. The DNA for the CDR3 is TGTGCCAGTAGTAACCTACTCAAGAATGAGCAGTTCTTC.

For this clone: The sample carries other DNA sequences with the same CDR3. J is TRBJ2-3 and V is TRBV5-1, with D possibly TRBD1 on 6 matching bases. Per germline, CDR1 SGHRS and CDR2 YFSETQ. The CDR3 loop spans 14 amino acids. Trimming shortened V by 2 bases and J by 2 bases, and 9 bases separated the two germline ends. This chain's CDR3 is CASSFGGPTDTQYF. The DNA for the CDR3 is TGCGCCAGCAGCTTTGGGGGCCCCACAGATACGCAGTATTTT. The entire variable domain, with the rest obtained from reference TRBV5-1 and TRBJ2-3, is as follows: KAGVTQTPRYLIKTRGQQVTLSCSPISGHRSVSWYQQTPGQGLQFLFEYFSETQRNKGNFPGRFSGRQFSNSRSEMNVSTLELGDSALYLCASSFGGPTDTQYFGPGTRLTVL.

The chain links TRBV19 to TRBJ2-5; no clear D gene. There are 14 residues in the CDR3. Deletions cut 1 base from V and 0 bases from J, with 6 bases between. The germline gives CDR1 LNHDA, CDR2 SQIVND (reference sequence). CDR3 residues: CASSIAQYQETQYF. DNA of the CDR3: TGTGCCAGTAGTATAGCACAGTACCAAGAGACCCAGTACTTC.

The chain has TRBV4-1 and TRBJ2-3, with 10 bases lining up with TRBD1. V lost 3 bases, J lost 4 bases, and 10 bases stayed unmatched. Germline values: CDR1 MGHRA, CDR2 YSYEKL. This CDR3 spans 17 amino acids. In nucleotides, the CDR3 is TGCGCCAGCAGCCAGACACTCAGGACAGGGGGTGCAGATACGCAGTATTTT. Translating gives CASSQTLRTGGADTQYF.

This clone came up a few times. The chain joins TRBV5-1 to TRBJ2-7, with TRBD1 matching over 7 bases. Losses at the gene ends were 5 bases for V and 2 bases for J; bases not matched to a gene: 10. Germline V gene data show CDR1 as SGHRS and CDR2 as YFSETQ. This CDR3 region has 15 residues. The CDR3: CASRLNRDSPYEQYF. The CDR3 nucleotides read TGCGCCAGCAGACTTAACCGGGACAGCCCCTACGAGCAGTACTTC.